This TCR beta chain was retrieved from a study of T cell responses to AZD1222 COVID-19 vaccine. Study-wide points: Within unmutated variant regions lay the reported targets of nearly half of spike-specific TCRs.

In regard to this clone: The antigen is not known.

CDR1 is DFQATT, CDR2 SNEGSKA, per germline (reference sequence). V lost 3 bases and J lost 1; bases outside the gene matches: 13. The CDR3 loop spans 18 amino acids. Repertoires were generated with immunoSEQ multiplex PCR, while TCRdb's copy carries only in-frame clones and drops some. The sample shows more than 100,000 clones, around 90% of them seen only once. The rearrangement joins TRBV20-1 to TRBJ2-3, with 10 bases aligning to TRBD2. The input for sequencing was peripheral blood, taken on day 0 of AZD1222 vaccination. This receptor was obtained from an adult in good health. The CDR3 is CSASLSGGKRLGTDTQYF. The CDR3 DNA reads TGCAGTGCTAGTCTTAGCGGGGGGAAGCGACTCGGCACAGATACGCAGTATTTT.